Reported below is one TCR beta chain. The antigen is not known. J lost 8 bases, V lost 6 bases, and 10 bases had no gene match. The CDR3 spans 16 residues. The germline V gene encodes CDR1 MNHEY and CDR2 SVGEGT. The data belong to a study of blood T cells in healthy people across ages. The study's findings and limits: Naive CD4+ cell counts and diversity both ran higher in long-lived than in aged donors.

The second PCR ran roughly 6 to 11 cycles with a sample-barcoded 5' primer and J-beta primers. TCRdb used MiXCR to reprocess the 5' RACE reads, holding one entry per CDR3 protein. The data contain roughly 860,000 distinct CDR3 sequences, approximately 67% of them singletons. Peripheral blood from each donor was collected in a volume of roughly 9.8 milliliters. The origin of this receptor is a man aged 25-45 years in good health. Specimen: blood. The genes are TRBV6-2 or TRBV6-3 and TRBJ2-1, with TRBD2 matching 13 bases. CDR3 sequence: CASRRRLAGGLDEQFF. CDR3 sequence (DNA): TGTGCCAGCAGGCGCAGACTAGCGGGGGGTTTGGATGAGCAGTTCTTC.